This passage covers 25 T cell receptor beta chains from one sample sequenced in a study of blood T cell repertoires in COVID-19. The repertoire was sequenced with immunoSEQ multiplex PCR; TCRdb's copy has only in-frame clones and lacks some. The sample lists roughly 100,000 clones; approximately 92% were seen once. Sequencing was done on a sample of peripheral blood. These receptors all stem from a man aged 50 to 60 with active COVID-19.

The chain's CDR3 is CSAGIAGTGELFF. DNA of the CDR3: TGCAGCGCCGGGATAGCGGGCACCGGGGAGCTGTTTTTT. The chain uses TRBV29-1 and TRBJ2-2; 7 nucleotides align to TRBD2. This CDR3 is built from 13 residues. Germline V CDR1 and CDR2: SQVTM, ANQGSEA. Trimming removed 7 bases from V and 4 bases from J; junction bases left unmatched: 6.

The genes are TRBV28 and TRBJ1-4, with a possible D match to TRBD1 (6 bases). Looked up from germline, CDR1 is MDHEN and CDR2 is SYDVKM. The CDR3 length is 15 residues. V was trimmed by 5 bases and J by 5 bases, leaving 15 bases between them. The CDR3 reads CASSLLRGQNEKLFF. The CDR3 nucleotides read TGTGCCAGCAGTCTCTTGCGGGGGCAGAATGAAAAACTGTTTTTT. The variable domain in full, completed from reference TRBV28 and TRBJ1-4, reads DVKVTQSSRYLVKRTGEKVFLECVQDMDHENMFWYRQDPGLGLRLIYFSYDVKMKEKGDIPEGYSVSREKKERFSLILESASTNQTSMYLCASSLLRGQNEKLFFGSGTQLSVL.

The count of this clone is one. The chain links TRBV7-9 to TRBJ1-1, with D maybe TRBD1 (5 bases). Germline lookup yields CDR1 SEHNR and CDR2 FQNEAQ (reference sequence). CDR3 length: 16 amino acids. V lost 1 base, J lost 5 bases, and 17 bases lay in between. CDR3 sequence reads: CASSLGQGGGGTEAFF. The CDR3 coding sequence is TGTGCCAGCAGCTTAGGGCAGGGAGGTGGTGGGACTGAAGCTTTCTTT.

The CDR3 here is CASSQDMTDRGRYEQYF. The CDR3 region has the DNA TGTGCCAGCAGCCAAGATATGACGGACAGGGGACGATACGAGCAGTACTTC. The rearrangement links TRBV3-1 (or the pseudogene TRBV3-2) to TRBJ2-7; 9 bases match TRBD1. Germline V lookup: CDR1 LGHDT, CDR2 YNNKEL (reference sequence). This CDR3 contains 17 residues. J lost 4 bases, V lost 0 bases, and 10 bases had no gene match.

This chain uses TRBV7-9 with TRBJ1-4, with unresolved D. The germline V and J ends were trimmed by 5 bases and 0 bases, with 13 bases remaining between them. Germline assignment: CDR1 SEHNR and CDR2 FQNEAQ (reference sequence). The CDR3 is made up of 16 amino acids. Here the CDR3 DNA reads TGTGCCAGCAGCCGCACGTCAGAAGCAACTAATGAAAAACTGTTTTTT. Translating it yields CASSRTSEATNEKLFF. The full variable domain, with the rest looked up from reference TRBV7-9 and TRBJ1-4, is DTGVSQNPRHKITKRGQNVTFRCDPISEHNRLYWYRQTLGQGPEFLTYFQNEAQLEKSRLLSDRFSAERPKGSFSTLEIQRTEQGDSAMYLCASSRTSEATNEKLFFGSGTQLSVL.

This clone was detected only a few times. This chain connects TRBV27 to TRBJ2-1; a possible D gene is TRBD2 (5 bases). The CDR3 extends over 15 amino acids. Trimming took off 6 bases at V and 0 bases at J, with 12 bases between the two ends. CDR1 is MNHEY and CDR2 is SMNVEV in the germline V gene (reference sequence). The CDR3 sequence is CASRLGGSSYNEQFF. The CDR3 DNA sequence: TGTGCCAGCAGGTTGGGTGGGAGCTCCTACAATGAGCAGTTCTTC.

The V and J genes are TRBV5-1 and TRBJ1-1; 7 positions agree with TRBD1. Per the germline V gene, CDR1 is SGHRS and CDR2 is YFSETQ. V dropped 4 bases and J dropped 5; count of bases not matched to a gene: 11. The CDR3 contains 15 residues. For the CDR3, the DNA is TGCGCCAGCAGCGCGGGACAGCCTCTGGGGACTGAAGCTTTCTTT. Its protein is CASSAGQPLGTEAFF.

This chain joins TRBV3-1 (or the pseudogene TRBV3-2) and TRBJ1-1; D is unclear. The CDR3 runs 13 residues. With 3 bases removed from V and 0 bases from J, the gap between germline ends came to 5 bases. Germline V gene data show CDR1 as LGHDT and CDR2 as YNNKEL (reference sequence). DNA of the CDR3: TGTGCCAGCAGCCAGACTTTGAACACTGAAGCTTTCTTT. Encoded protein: CASSQTLNTEAFF.

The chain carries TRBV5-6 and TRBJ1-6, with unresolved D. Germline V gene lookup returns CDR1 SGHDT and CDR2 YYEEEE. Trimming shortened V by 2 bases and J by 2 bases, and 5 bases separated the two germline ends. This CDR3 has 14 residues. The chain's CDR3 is CASSFSTYNSPLHF. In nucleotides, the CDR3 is TGTGCCAGCAGCTTTAGTACCTATAATTCACCCCTCCACTTT.

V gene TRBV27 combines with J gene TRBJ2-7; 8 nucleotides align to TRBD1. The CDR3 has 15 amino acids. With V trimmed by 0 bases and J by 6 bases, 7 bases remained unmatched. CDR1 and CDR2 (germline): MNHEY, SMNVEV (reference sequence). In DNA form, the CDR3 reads TGTGCCAGCAGTTTATCGCGGCAGGGGGCAACCGAGCAGTACTTC. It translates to CASSLSRQGATEQYF.

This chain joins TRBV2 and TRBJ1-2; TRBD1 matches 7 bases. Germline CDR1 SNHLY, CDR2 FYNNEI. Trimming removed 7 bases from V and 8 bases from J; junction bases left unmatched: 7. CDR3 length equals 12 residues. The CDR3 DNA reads TGTGCCAGCACCGAGGGGGCTGAGGGCTACACCTTC. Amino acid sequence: CASTEGAEGYTF. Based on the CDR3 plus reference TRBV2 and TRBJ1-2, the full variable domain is EPEVTQTPSHQVTQMGQEVILRCVPISNHLYFYWYRQILGQKVEFLVSFYNNEISEKSEIFDDQFSVERPDGSNFTLKIRSTKLEDSAMYFCASTEGAEGYTFGSGTRLTVV.

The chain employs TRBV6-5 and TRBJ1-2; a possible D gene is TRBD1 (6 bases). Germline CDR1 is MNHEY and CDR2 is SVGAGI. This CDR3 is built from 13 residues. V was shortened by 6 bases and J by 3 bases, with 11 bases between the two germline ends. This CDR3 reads CASSPQGYYGYTF. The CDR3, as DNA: TGTGCCAGCAGCCCCCAGGGGTACTATGGCTACACCTTC.

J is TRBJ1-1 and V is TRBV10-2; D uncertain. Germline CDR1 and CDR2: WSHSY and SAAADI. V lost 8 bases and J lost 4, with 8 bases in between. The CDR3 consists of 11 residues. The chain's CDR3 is CASAAGTEAFF. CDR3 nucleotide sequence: TGCGCCAGCGCGGCTGGCACTGAAGCTTTCTTT.

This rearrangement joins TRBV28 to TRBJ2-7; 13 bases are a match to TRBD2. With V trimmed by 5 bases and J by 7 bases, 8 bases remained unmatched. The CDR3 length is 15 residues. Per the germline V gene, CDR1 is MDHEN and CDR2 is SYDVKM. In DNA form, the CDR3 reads TGTGCCAGCAGTCCGCAGACTAGCGGGAGGTCGGAGCAGTACTTC. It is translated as CASSPQTSGRSEQYF.

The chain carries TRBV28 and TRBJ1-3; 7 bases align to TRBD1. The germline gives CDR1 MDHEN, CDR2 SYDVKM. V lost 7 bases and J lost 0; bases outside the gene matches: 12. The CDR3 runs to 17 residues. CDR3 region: CASNKPGQLFSGNTIYF. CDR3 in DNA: TGTGCCAGCAACAAACCGGGACAGCTCTTCTCTGGAAACACCATATATTTT.

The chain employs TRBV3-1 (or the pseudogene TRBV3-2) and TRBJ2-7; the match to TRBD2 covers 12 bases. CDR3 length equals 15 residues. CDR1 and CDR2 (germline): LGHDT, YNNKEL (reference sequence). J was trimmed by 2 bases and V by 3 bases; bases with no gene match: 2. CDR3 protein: CASSHGTSGPYEQYF. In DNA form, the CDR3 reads TGTGCCAGCAGCCACGGGACTAGCGGGCCCTACGAGCAGTACTTC.

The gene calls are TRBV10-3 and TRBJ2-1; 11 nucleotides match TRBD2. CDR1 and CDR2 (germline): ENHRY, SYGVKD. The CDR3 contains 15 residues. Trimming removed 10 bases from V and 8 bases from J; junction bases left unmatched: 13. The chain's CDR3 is CATAQIGTSGYEQFF. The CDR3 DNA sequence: TGTGCCACCGCACAGATAGGGACTAGCGGCTATGAGCAGTTCTTC.

CDR3 sequence reads: CAWSAGATNEKLFF. DNA of the CDR3: TGTGCCTGGAGCGCCGGGGCAACTAATGAAAAACTGTTTTTT. V usage is TRBV30 and J usage is TRBJ1-4; D unclear. CDR1 is GTSNPN, CDR2 SVGIG, per germline (reference sequence). Trimming removed 3 bases from V and 0 bases from J, with 8 bases in between. This CDR3 has 14 amino acids.

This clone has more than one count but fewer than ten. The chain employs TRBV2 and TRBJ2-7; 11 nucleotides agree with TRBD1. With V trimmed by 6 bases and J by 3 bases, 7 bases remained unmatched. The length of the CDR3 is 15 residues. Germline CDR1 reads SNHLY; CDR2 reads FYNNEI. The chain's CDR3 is CASRAGTGGLYEQYF. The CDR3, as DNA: TGTGCCAGCAGGGCCGGGACAGGGGGACTCTACGAGCAGTACTTC.

In DNA form, the CDR3 reads TGTGCCAGCAGCTTTTTGGGGCGAGATAACTATGGCTACACCTTC. It translates to CASSFLGRDNYGYTF. The V and J genes are TRBV13 and TRBJ1-2, with D perhaps matching TRBD1 (5 bases). The CDR3 spans 15 residues. Trimming cost V 3 bases and J 1 base, with 12 bases left between them. Germline V gene sequence: CDR1 PRHDT, CDR2 FYEKMQ (reference sequence).

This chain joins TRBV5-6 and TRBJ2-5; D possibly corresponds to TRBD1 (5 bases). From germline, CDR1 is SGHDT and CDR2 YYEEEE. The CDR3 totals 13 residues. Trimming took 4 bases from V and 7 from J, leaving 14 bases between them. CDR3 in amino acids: CASSTRASWTQYF. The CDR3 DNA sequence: TGTGCCAGCAGCACCAGGGCCTCTTGGACCCAGTACTTC.

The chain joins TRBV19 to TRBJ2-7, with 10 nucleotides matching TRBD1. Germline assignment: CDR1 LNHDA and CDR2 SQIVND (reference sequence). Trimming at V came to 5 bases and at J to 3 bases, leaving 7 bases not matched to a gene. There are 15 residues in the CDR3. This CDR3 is CASSSGQGTGYEQYF. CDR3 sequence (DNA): TGTGCCAGTAGTTCGGGACAGGGGACCGGCTACGAGCAGTACTTC.

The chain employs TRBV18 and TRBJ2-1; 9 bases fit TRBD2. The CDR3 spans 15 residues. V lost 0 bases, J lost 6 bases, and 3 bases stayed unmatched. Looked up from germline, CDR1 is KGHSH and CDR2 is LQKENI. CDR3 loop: CASSPPGTSSNEQFF. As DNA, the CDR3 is TGTGCCAGCTCACCACCGGGGACTAGCAGCAATGAGCAGTTCTTC.

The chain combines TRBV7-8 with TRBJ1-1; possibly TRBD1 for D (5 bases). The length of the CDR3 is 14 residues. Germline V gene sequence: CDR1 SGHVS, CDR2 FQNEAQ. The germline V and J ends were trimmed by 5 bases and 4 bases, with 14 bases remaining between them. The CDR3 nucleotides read TGTGCCAGCAGCCTCTCTGGGGGGAGCACTGAAGCTTTCTTT. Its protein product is CASSLSGGSTEAFF.

The CDR3 sequence is CASKKGTGSNEQYF. The CDR3 bases are TGTGCCAGCAAGAAGGGGACAGGGAGCAACGAGCAGTACTTC. This chain links TRBV2 with TRBJ2-7; 9 nucleotides agree with TRBD1. J gave up 5 bases and V 7 bases, and 9 bases lay outside the gene matches. Germline values: CDR1 SNHLY, CDR2 FYNNEI. This CDR3 has 14 residues.